A selection of T cell receptor beta chains follows, all from one sample in a study of T cells in Graves' hyperthyroidism and ophthalmopathy. MiXCR was run by TCRdb on the multiplex PCR reads, yielding one entry per CDR3 protein. This table has about 840,000 distinct CDR3 sequences, 38% appearing once. Sequencing input: blood. All receptors derive from a man aged 18-30 years with Graves' hyperthyroidism. CDR3s include the opening cysteine and the closing phenylalanine or tryptophan. The order of the fields is J gene, V gene, clone size, D gene, CDR3 protein, CDR3 DNA. A D gene is named only where the DNA matches it firmly. Size values are once, few and many counts, or a class for expanded clones, and some rows have none.

>TRBJ1-1|TRBV10-3|.|TRBD1
CASSYSDRGIPFF
TGTGCCAGCAGTTACTCGGACAGGGGGATACCTTTCTTT
>TRBJ1-1|TRBV7-3|many|.
CASSSRGGNTEAFF
TGTGCCAGCAGCTCGAGGGGGGGGAACACTGAAGCTTTCTTT
>TRBJ1-2|TRBV5-5|once|.
CASSLLGQGYGYTF
TGTGCCAGCAGCCTACTGGGGCAGGGCTATGGCTACACCTTC
>TRBJ1-5|TRBV7-8|many|.
CASSPGVDGNQPQHF
TGTGCCAGCAGCCCAGGGGTCGACGGCAATCAGCCCCAGCATTTT
>TRBJ2-5|TRBV20-1|.|.
CSARDLAYQETQYF
TGCAGTGCTAGAGATCTGGCTTACCAAGAGACCCAGTACTTC
>TRBJ1-1|TRBV7-2|.|TRBD1
CASSKTGGSEAFF
TGTGCCAGCAGCAAGACAGGGGGCTCTGAAGCTTTCTTT
>TRBJ1-2|TRBV19|many|.
CASRQLQGNGYTF
TGTGCCAGTAGACAGCTCCAGGGGAATGGCTACACCTTC
>TRBJ1-5|TRBV19|many|TRBD1
CASSDRGGQPQHF
TGTGCCAGTAGTGACAGGGGGGGTCAGCCCCAGCATTTT
>TRBJ2-3|TRBV15|.|.
CATSRPGLNIYGSTDTQYF
TGTGCCACCAGCAGGCCTGGTCTAAATATTTACGGAAGCACAGATACGCAGTATTTT
>TRBJ2-5|TRBV11-1|.|.
CASSQDRAGTQETQYF
TGTGCCAGCAGCCAAGATCGGGCGGGAACACAAGAGACCCAGTACTTC
>TRBJ2-7|TRBV10-3|many|TRBD1
CAMSRDSYEQYF
TGTGCCATGTCCCGGGACAGCTACGAGCAGTACTTC
>TRBJ2-2|TRBV29-1|.|.
CSVLTGANTGELFF
TGCAGCGTTTTGACAGGCGCGAACACCGGGGAGCTGTTTTTT
>TRBJ1-5|TRBV6-5|.|TRBD1
CASSLSRGLNQPQHF
TGTGCCAGCAGTTTATCGAGGGGGCTAAATCAGCCCCAGCATTTT
>TRBJ2-5|TRBV24-1|many|.
CATSDGQHLQETQYF
TGTGCCACCAGTGATGGACAGCATTTACAAGAGACCCAGTACTTC
>TRBJ1-5|TRBV6-6|.|.
CASQWTSDQPQHF
TGTGCCAGCCAGTGGACGTCGGATCAGCCCCAGCATTTT
>TRBJ1-2|TRBV20-1|many|.
CSARTSDYGYTF
TGCAGTGCTAGAACCAGCGACTATGGCTACACCTTC
>TRBJ2-7|TRBV6-5|.|.
CASSYVDEQYF
TGTGCCAGCAGTTACGTCGACGAGCAGTACTTC
>TRBJ1-1|TRBV6-5|.|.
CASSSGTGKRAFF
TGTGCCAGCAGTTCCGGGACGGGGAAGAGAGCTTTCTTT
>TRBJ1-1|TRBV19|.|.
CASSIHGDRREAFF
TGTGCCAGTAGTATCCATGGCGACAGGAGAGAAGCTTTCTTT
>TRBJ2-2|TRBV9|few|.
CASSLTGVGTGELFF
TGTGCCAGCAGCTTGACGGGGGTGGGCACCGGGGAGCTGTTTTTT
>TRBJ2-2|TRBV20-1|few|.
CSATGELFF
TGCAGTGCTACCGGGGAGCTGTTTTTT
>TRBJ2-2|TRBV11-2|once|.
CASTRGAGTGELFF
TGTGCCAGCACCCGGGGAGCAGGCACCGGGGAGCTGTTTTTT
>TRBJ2-3|TRBV24-1|.|.
CATSDSREGSTDTQYF
TGTGCCACCAGTGATTCCCGTGAGGGCAGCACAGATACGCAGTATTTT
>TRBJ2-7|TRBV19|.|.
CASSLRGAHEQYF
TGTGCCAGTAGTCTACGTGGGGCCCACGAGCAGTACTTC
>TRBJ2-7|TRBV7-2|.|.
CASSLGSDTGEQYF
TGTGCCAGCAGCCTAGGGTCAGACACCGGGGAGCAGTACTTC
>TRBJ1-5|TRBV19|few|TRBD1
CASSTGTVYSNQPQHF
TGTGCCAGTAGTACCGGGACAGTTTATAGCAATCAGCCCCAGCATTTT